This T cell receptor beta chain was found in a study of control samples from healthy donors and cancer patients. CDR3 length: 16 residues. Trimming cost V 0 bases and J 1 base; bases outside gene matches: 2. Germline CDR1 is SGDLS and CDR2 is YYNGEE. Using immunoSEQ multiplex PCR, the repertoire was profiled, and TCRdb retains in-frame clones only, with some absent. The data show about 40,000 clones, about 94% seen once. The V and J genes are TRBV9 and TRBJ2-1, with TRBD1 matching 9 bases. Sequencing used blood. The clonotype was recovered from a woman aged 45 to 65 in good health. CDR3 sequence reads: CASSVVGQGSYNEQFF. In DNA form, the CDR3 reads TGTGCCAGCAGCGTAGTGGGACAGGGATCCTACAATGAGCAGTTCTTC.